The sequence of this TCR beta chain was determined in a study of beta chain features in type 1 diabetes. Via CD45RO/CCR7/CD25/CD127/CD95/CD27, cells of the CD4+ naive, central memory, regulatory and stem cell-like memory subsets were sorted. Of the isolated RNA, all was reverse transcribed, and so the sequenced material was expressed TCRB transcripts. Sequenced by immunoSEQ multiplex PCR; TCRdb stores in-frame clones only, minus some. Among some 160,000 clones, approximately 8.7% were seen once, and the ten largest hold roughly 0.72%. The CDR3 is made up of 13 amino acids. With 1 base removed from V and 1 base from J, the gap between germline ends came to 4 bases. Germline lookup yields CDR1 LNHDA and CDR2 SQIVND (reference sequence). There are many counts of this clone. The antigen remains unidentified. The study's findings and limits: All four CD4+ subsets from Type 1 diabetes patients carried moderately but significantly shorter TCRB CDR3s.

This clonotype was obtained from a woman between 25 and 40 years old with type 1 diabetes. The sequenced sample consisted of central memory CD4+ T cells from blood. The chain couples TRBV19 to TRBJ1-1, with D unresolved. The CDR3 region has the DNA TGTGCCAGTAGTATAGGCAGGAACACTGAAGCTTTCTTT. This codes for CASSIGRNTEAFF.